Given below is one TCR beta chain in context. Libraries were prepared by immunoSEQ multiplex PCR; TCRdb keeps only in-frame clonotypes and omits some of them. The sample contains approximately 19,000 clones, more than 30% of which appear only once. V shed 4 bases, J shed 8 bases, and the junction held 14 bases outside the gene matches. This CDR3 comprises 16 residues. Germline V lookup: CDR1 LNHDA, CDR2 SQIVND (reference sequence). These data originate in a study of graft-versus-host responses after intestinal transplantation. The material sequenced was alloreactive CD4+ T cells from a mixed lymphocyte reaction culture, taken before intestinal transplant. Subset described: CFSE-low proliferating T cells sorted from approximately 6-day pre-transplant mixed lymphocyte reaction (GvH or HvG direction). The TCR comes from a human patient who received an intestinal transplant. The chain joins TRBV19 to TRBJ1-2, with TRBD1 identical over 9 bases. The CDR3 region has the DNA TGTGCCAGTAGTACAACCCGGACAGGGGATTCTGGAGGCTACACCTTC. Translation: CASSTTRTGDSGGYTF.